This T cell receptor beta chain is from a study of neoadjuvant anti-PD-1 for oral cavity cancer. At the level of the study: Most patients had three to four biweekly doses of 3 mg/kg nivolumab before resection. Patients without progression received a fourth nivolumab dose around day 43, then surgical resection on days 50-56.

Study observations and caveats: Pretreatment Treg/Th17 ratio correlated inversely with post-treatment tumor clonality.

Data came from immunoSEQ multiplex PCR; TCRdb stores just in-frame clones and leaves some out. The repertoire includes about 68,000 clones, about 85% of them detected once, and around 3.2% sits in the top ten. V lost 1 base and J lost 12; bases outside the gene matches: 17. The CDR3 is 17 amino acids. Germline CDR1 is SGHAT and CDR2 is FQNNGV. Time point in this sample: after neoadjuvant nivolumab, at surgical resection. Concerning this clone: Its antigen is not known.

The chain recombines TRBV11-2 with TRBJ2-1, with TRBD2 matching 8 bases. The source was PBMCs, collected after nivolumab (anti-PD-1) treatment. This TCR derives from a person aged 35-80 years with oral cavity squamous cell carcinoma. The CDR3 sequence: CASSLATLAGLTRRQFF. In DNA, the CDR3 is TGTGCCAGCAGCTTAGCGACTTTAGCGGGACTGACGAGGCGGCAGTTCTTC.